A selection of T cell receptor beta chains follows, all from one sample in a study of lymphopenia after photon versus proton radiotherapy. Data came from immunoSEQ multiplex PCR; TCRdb stores just in-frame clones and leaves some out. The sample has approximately 45,000 clones; less than 90% are singletons. Material: peripheral blood, obtained from a patient treated with photon-based radiotherapy. The source is a man between 40 and 49 years old with gastric cancer. CDR3s include the opening cysteine and the closing phenylalanine or tryptophan. The D gene is left open where the match is weak. Part of the rows lack a size; the others show once, few, many or a class for expanded clones.

V gene	clone size	D gene	J gene	CDR3 protein	CDR3 DNA
TRBV7-2	.	.	TRBJ2-7	CASSLVSQGGYEQYF	TGTGCCAGCAGCTTAGTAAGCCAGGGTGGATACGAGCAGTACTTC
TRBV7-3	.	TRBD2	TRBJ2-2	CASSFTGTSGANTGELFF	TGTGCCAGCAGCTTCACCGGGACTAGCGGGGCGAACACCGGGGAGCTGTTTTTT
TRBV27	once	.	TRBJ1-1	CASSALGRMNTEAFF	TGTGCCAGCAGTGCCTTAGGGAGGATGAACACTGAAGCTTTCTTT
TRBV5-8	.	.	TRBJ1-2	CASSLGGNGGYTF	TGTGCCAGCAGCTTAGGAGGGAACGGTGGCTACACCTTC
TRBV25-1	few	TRBD1	TRBJ1-2	CASCQGGNYGYTF	TGTGCCAGCTGCCAGGGGGGGAACTATGGCTACACCTTC
TRBV5-8	.	TRBD2	TRBJ2-2	CASSAGLAGGFITSTGELFF	TGTGCCAGCAGCGCAGGACTAGCGGGTGGGTTCATTACGAGCACCGGGGAGCTGTTTTTT
TRBV7-2	once	.	TRBJ2-1	CASSSFDRNEQFF	TGTGCCAGCAGCTCGTTCGACAGAAATGAGCAGTTCTTC
TRBV6-5	.	TRBD2	TRBJ2-3	CASSLAGERTDTQYF	TGTGCCAGCAGTCTAGCGGGGGAACGCACAGATACGCAGTATTTT
TRBV4-1	.	.	TRBJ2-2	CASSQETRNGELFF	TGCGCCAGCAGCCAGGAAACAAGGAACGGGGAGCTGTTTTTT
TRBV27	.	.	TRBJ2-1	CASTPGTSGYNEQFF	TGTGCCAGCACCCCGGGCACGTCTGGCTACAATGAGCAGTTCTTC
TRBV5-1	.	.	TRBJ2-3	CASRRGTPSTDTQYF	TGCGCCAGCAGGAGGGGGACACCGAGCACAGATACGCAGTATTTT
TRBV6-1	once	TRBD1	TRBJ1-4	CASSVEQGHEKLFF	TGTGCCAGCAGTGTCGAACAGGGGCATGAAAAACTGTTTTTT
TRBV5-1	.	.	TRBJ1-6	CASSSSGSSYNSPLHF	TGCGCCAGCAGCTCATCAGGTAGCTCCTATAATTCACCCCTCCACTTT
TRBV12-5	.	.	TRBJ1-5	CASGLMGQVGPQHF	TGTGCTAGTGGTTTGATGGGGCAGGTCGGGCCCCAGCATTTT
TRBV7-6	.	.	TRBJ1-2	CASSLARGASGYTF	TGTGCCAGCAGCTTAGCGAGGGGGGCCTCTGGCTACACCTTC
TRBV7-8	.	.	TRBJ2-7	CASSLEPGRTQEYEQYF	TGTGCCAGCAGCTTAGAACCGGGCAGGACGCAAGAATACGAGCAGTACTTC
TRBV7-6	.	.	TRBJ2-7	CASSLTSGVRSYEQYF	TGTGCCAGCAGCTTAACTTCAGGGGTACGGTCCTACGAGCAGTACTTC
TRBV30	.	.	TRBJ2-3	CAWGWRASADTQYF	TGTGCCTGGGGCTGGCGGGCGTCCGCAGATACGCAGTATTTT
TRBV9	few	.	TRBJ2-5	CASSVVGGTETQYF	TGTGCCAGCAGCGTAGTTGGAGGCACGGAGACCCAGTACTTC
TRBV14	.	.	TRBJ1-2	CASSSPGNYGYTF	TGTGCCAGCAGCTCCCCGGGGAACTATGGCTACACCTTC
TRBV10-3	.	.	TRBJ2-1	CAISEADAYNEQFF	TGTGCCATCAGTGAGGCGGACGCCTACAATGAGCAGTTCTTC
TRBV2	.	TRBD1	TRBJ2-1	CASKRQGLANEQFF	TGTGCCAGCAAGCGACAGGGGTTAGCGAATGAGCAGTTCTTC